This TCR beta chain derives from a study of blood T cell repertoires in COVID-19. This clone was detected a few times. Libraries were prepared by immunoSEQ multiplex PCR; TCRdb keeps only in-frame clonotypes and omits some of them. The sample includes about 330,000 clones, approximately 86% of them seen just once. The CDR3 runs 14 residues. Germline CDR1 SGHTA, CDR2 FQGNSA. Between the trimmed V and J ends, which lost 6 bases and 7 bases, there was a span of 16 bases. The rearrangement joins TRBV7-2 to TRBJ2-1; D gene uncertain. The TCR was taken from a man aged 25-45 years with COVID-19, enrolled during active disease. The specimen was peripheral blood. CDR3 DNA: TGTGCCAGCAGTATAACTCGGGTTGGGAATGAGCAGTTCTTC. Its protein product is CASSITRVGNEQFF.